This T cell receptor beta chain was sequenced for a study of blood T cell repertoires in COVID-19. Study background: Acute and convalescent COVID-19 samples came from the United States, Italy and Spain. The analysed material was cDNA or gDNA that came from T cells, B-cell-depleted T cells, or PBMCs.

As originally analysed: Reference gene primer amplification in the assay estimated nucleated cell counts. Using immunoSEQ multiplex PCR, the repertoire was profiled, and TCRdb retains in-frame clones only, with some absent. That table gives V, J and clone size, and the DNA gave D and trimming. The sample carries 180,000 or so clones, around 80% recorded once. The CDR3 length is 16 residues. Germline CDR1 and CDR2: SEHNR and FQNEAQ (reference sequence). With 3 bases clipped from V and 2 bases from J, the junction kept 6 bases outside the gene matches. This sequence joins TRBV7-9 and TRBJ1-5; 8 bases line up with TRBD1. This sequence originates from a woman of 80 years or more with active or convalescent COVID-19. The sample comprised peripheral blood. CDR3 DNA: TGTGCCAGCAGCTTGTCAGGGGGCGCCGGCAATCAGCCCCAGCATTTT. This encodes CASSLSGGAGNQPQHF.